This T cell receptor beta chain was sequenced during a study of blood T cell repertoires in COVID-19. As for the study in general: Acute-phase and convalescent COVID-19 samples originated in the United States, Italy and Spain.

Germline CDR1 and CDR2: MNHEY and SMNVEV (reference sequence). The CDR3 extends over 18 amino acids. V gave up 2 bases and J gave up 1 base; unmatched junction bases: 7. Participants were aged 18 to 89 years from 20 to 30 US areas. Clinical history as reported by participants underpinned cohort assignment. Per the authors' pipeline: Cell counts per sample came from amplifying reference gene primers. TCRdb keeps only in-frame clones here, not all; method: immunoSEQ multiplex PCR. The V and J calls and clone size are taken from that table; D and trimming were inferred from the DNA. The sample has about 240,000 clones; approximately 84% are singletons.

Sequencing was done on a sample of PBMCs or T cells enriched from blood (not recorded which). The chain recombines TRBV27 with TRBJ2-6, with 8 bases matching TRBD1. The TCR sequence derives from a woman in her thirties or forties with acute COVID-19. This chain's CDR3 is CASSLVGRGRSGANVLTF. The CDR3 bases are TGTGCCAGCAGTTTAGTGGGCAGGGGGCGATCTGGGGCCAACGTCCTGACTTTC.